The present T cell receptor beta chain was sequenced within a study of blood T cell repertoires in COVID-19. Clones were sequenced by immunoSEQ multiplex PCR, and TCRdb holds only the in-frame ones, with some missing. Among 140,000 to 150,000 clones, around 87% were seen once, and the ten largest hold approximately 9%. There are a few counts of this clone. The CDR3 loop spans 15 amino acids. The germline V gene encodes CDR1 MDHEN and CDR2 SYDVKM. Trimming shortened V by 7 bases and J by 1 base, and 16 bases separated the two germline ends. The rearrangement uses TRBV28 and TRBJ1-1; D may be TRBD1 (5 bases). The sequencing input was peripheral blood. The source of this sequence is a woman aged 45-60 years with active or convalescent COVID-19. The CDR3 sequence: CASTGRGWGNTEAFF. Here the CDR3 DNA reads TGTGCCAGCACTGGAAGGGGTTGGGGGAACACTGAAGCTTTCTTT.